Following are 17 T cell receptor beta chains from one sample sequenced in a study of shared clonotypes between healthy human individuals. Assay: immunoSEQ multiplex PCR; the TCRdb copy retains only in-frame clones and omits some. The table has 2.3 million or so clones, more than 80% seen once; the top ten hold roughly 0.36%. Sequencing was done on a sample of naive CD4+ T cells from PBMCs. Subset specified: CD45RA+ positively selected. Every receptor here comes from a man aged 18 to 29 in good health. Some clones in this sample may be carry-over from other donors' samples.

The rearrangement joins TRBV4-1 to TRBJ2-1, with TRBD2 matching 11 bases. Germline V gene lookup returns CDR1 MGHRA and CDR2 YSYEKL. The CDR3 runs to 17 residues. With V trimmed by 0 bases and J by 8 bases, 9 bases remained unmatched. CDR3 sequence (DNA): TGCGCCAGCAGCCAAGAGTTTAGTAGCGGGAGGGTGCATGAGCAGTTCTTC. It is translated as CASSQEFSSGRVHEQFF.

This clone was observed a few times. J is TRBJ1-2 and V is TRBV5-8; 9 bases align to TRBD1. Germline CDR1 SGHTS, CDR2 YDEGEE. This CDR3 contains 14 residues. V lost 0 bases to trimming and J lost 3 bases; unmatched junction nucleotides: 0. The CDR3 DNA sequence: TGTGCCAGCAGCTTGGGGACAGGGGACTATGGCTACACCTTC. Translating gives CASSLGTGDYGYTF.

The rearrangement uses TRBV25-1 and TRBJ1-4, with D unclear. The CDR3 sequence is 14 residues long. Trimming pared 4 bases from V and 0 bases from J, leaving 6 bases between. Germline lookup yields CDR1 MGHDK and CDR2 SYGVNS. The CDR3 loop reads CASSGPATNEKLFF. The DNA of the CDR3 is TGTGCCAGCAGTGGTCCGGCAACTAATGAAAAACTGTTTTTT.

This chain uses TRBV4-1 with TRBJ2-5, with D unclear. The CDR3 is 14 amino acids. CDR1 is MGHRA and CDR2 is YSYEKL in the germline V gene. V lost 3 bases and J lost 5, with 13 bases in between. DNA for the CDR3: TGCGCCAGCAGCCACCGACCCGTACTCGAGACCCAGTACTTC. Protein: CASSHRPVLETQYF.

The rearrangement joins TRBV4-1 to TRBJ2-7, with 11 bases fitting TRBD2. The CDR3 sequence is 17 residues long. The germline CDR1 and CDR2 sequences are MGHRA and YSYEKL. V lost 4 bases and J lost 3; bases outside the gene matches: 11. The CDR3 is CASSPQGRTSGGYEQYF. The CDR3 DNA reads TGCGCCAGCAGCCCCCAGGGAAGAACTAGCGGGGGCTACGAGCAGTACTTC.

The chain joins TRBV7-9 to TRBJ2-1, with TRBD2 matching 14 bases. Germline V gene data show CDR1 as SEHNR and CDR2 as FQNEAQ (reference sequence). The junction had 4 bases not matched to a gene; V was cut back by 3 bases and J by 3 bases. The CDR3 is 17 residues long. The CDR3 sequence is CASSLGLAGDHYNEQFF. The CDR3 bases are TGTGCCAGCAGCTTGGGACTAGCGGGAGATCACTACAATGAGCAGTTCTTC.

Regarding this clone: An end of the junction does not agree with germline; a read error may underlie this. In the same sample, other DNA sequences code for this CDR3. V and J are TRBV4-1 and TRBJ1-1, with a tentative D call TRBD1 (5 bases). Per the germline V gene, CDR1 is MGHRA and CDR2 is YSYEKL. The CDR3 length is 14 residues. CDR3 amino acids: CASSHWGLNTEAFF. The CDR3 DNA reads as TGCGCCAGCAGCCACTGGGGCTTGAACACTGAAGCCTTCTTT.

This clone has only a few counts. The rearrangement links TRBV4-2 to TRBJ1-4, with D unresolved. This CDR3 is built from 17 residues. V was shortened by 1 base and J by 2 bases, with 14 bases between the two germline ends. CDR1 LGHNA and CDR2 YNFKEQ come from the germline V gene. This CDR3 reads CASSQGPLYSTNEKLFF. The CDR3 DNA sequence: TGTGCCAGCAGCCAAGGGCCCCTCTACTCTACTAATGAAAAACTGTTTTTT.

As DNA, the CDR3 is TGTGCCAGCAGCCGCCGGGTTAATAACTCCGGGGAGCTGTTTTTT. It codes for CASSRRVNNSGELFF. The chain is built from TRBV6-6 and TRBJ2-2, with unresolved D. V lost 6 bases and J lost 6, with 17 bases in between. The germline V gene encodes CDR1 MNHNY and CDR2 SVGAGI (reference sequence). CDR3 size: 15 residues.

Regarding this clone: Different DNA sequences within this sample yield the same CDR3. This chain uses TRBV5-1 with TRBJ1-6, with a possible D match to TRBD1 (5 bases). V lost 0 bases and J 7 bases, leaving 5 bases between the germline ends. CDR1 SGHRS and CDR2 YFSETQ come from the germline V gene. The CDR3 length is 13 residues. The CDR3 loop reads CASSLGQNSPLHF. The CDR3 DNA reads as TGCGCCAGCAGCTTGGGACAGAATTCACCCCTCCACTTT.

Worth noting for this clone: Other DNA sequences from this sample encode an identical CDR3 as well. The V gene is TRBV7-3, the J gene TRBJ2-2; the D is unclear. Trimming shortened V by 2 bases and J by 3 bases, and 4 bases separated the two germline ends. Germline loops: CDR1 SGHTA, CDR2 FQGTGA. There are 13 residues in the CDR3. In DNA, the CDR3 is TGTGCCAGCAGCTTACGGGACACCGGGGAGCTGTTTTTT. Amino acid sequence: CASSLRDTGELFF.

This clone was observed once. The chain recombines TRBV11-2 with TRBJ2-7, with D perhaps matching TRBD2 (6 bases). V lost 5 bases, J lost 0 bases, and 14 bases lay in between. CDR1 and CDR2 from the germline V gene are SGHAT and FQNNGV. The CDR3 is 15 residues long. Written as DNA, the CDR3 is TGTGCCAGCAGCACATCACGGGAGAGCTCCTACGAGCAGTACTTC. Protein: CASSTSRESSYEQYF. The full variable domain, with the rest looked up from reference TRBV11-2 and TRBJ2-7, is EAGVAQSPRYKIIEKRQSVAFWCNPISGHATLYWYQQILGQGPKLLIQFQNNGVVDDSQLPKDRFSAERLKGVDSTLKIQPAKLEDSAVYLCASSTSRESSYEQYFGPGTRLTVT.

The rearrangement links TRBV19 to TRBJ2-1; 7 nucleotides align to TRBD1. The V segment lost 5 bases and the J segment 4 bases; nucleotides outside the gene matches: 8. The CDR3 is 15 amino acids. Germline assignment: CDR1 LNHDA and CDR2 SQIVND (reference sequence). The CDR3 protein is CASSVPGQSYNEQFF. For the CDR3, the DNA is TGTGCCAGTAGTGTTCCGGGACAGTCTTACAATGAGCAGTTCTTC.

CDR3 protein: CASSQWDSRSALTQYF. For the CDR3, the DNA is TGTGCCAGCAGTCAGTGGGACAGCAGGTCCGCTCTAACGCAGTATTTT. The chain combines TRBV28 with TRBJ2-3, with 7 bases lining up with TRBD1. Germline lookup yields CDR1 MDHEN and CDR2 SYDVKM. With 5 bases clipped from V and 9 bases from J, the junction kept 17 bases outside the gene matches. The CDR3 totals 16 residues.

The CDR3 protein is CASSLARAIMAEQFF. CDR3 in DNA: TGTGCCAGCAGCTTAGCCCGGGCTATAATGGCGGAGCAGTTCTTC. The chain is built from TRBV5-8 and TRBJ2-1; D is uncertain. V shed 2 bases and J shed 10 bases, with 19 bases lying between them. The CDR3 sequence is 15 residues long. CDR1 is SGHTS, CDR2 YDEGEE, per germline.

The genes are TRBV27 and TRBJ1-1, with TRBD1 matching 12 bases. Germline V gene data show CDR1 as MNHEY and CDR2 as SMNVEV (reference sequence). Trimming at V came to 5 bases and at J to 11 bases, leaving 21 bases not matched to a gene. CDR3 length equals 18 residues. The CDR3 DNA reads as TGTGCCAGCAGTCAGTCGTTTAAACCGGGACAGGGGGCGTTTAGGGCTTTCTTT. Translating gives CASSQSFKPGQGAFRAFF.

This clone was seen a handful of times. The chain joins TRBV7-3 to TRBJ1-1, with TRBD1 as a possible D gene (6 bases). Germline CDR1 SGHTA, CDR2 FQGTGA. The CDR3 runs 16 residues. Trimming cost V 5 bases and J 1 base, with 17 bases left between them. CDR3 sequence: CASSAPGQITNTEAFF. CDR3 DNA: TGTGCCAGCAGCGCTCCGGGACAAATAACGAACACTGAAGCTTTCTTT.